A selection of T cell receptor beta chains follows, all from one sample in a study of cytomegalovirus exposure and HLA in healthy donors. TCRdb's copy holds only in-frame clones and misses some; the assay was immunoSEQ multiplex PCR. The repertoire holds under 100,000 clones, with about three quarters as singletons. The sample taken for sequencing was PBMCs. The receptors derive from a woman in her fifties or sixties in good health and CMV-seropositive. Both conserved end residues are part of each CDR3. D genes are given only for firm matches.

TRBJ1-2,TRBV6-5,TRBD1,CASSITGTVLNGYTF,TGTGCCAGCAGCATCACCGGGACAGTGCTTAATGGCTACACCTTC
TRBJ2-5,TRBV27,TRBD1,CASRRAGTGGFETQYF,TGTGCCAGCAGACGAGCAGGGACAGGGGGTTTCGAGACCCAGTACTTC
TRBJ2-3,TRBV9,TRBD2,CASSALAGGQPYF,TGTGCCAGCAGCGCACTAGCGGGAGGGCAACCGTATTTT
TRBJ2-5,TRBV29-1,TRBD2,CSVADKAGSEETQYF,TGCAGCGTTGCCGATAAAGCGGGATCGGAGGAGACCCAGTACTTC
TRBJ2-7,TRBV18,TRBD2,CASSPLGFRGDEQYF,TGTGCCAGCTCACCACTGGGTTTCCGGGGGGACGAGCAGTACTTC
TRBJ1-4,TRBV14,TRBD1,CASSHTGGREKLFF,TGTGCCAGCAGCCATACAGGGGGCAGGGAAAAACTGTTTTTT
TRBJ1-2,TRBV6-6,.,CASSLERDYGYTF,TGTGCCAGCAGTTTAGAGAGGGACTATGGCTACACCTTC
TRBJ2-5,TRBV18,.,CASSAKGETQYF,TGTGCCAGCTCAGCGAAGGGGGAGACCCAGTACTTC
TRBJ2-7,TRBV4-1,.,CASSQDLVYEQYF,TGCGCCAGCAGCCAAGATCTAGTCTACGAGCAGTACTTC
TRBJ2-5,TRBV28,.,CASSLLRGTETQYF,TGTGCCAGCAGTCTCCTGCGGGGAACGGAGACCCAGTACTTC
TRBJ1-2,TRBV7-3,.,CASSLYGDYGYTF,TGTGCCAGCAGCTTATACGGGGACTATGGCTACACCTTC
TRBJ2-6,TRBV9,.,CASAGTSFSGANVLTF,TGTGCCAGCGCCGGGACTTCATTCTCTGGGGCCAACGTCCTGACTTTC
TRBJ2-3,TRBV5-4,.,CASSLDNTDTQYF,TGTGCCAGCAGCTTAGACAACACAGATACGCAGTATTTT
TRBJ2-6,TRBV10-3,.,CAIRRGSISGANVLTF,TGTGCCATCAGGCGGGGATCAATCTCTGGGGCCAACGTCCTGACTTTC
TRBJ1-3,TRBV11-2,.,CASSPDSFNGNTIYF,TGTGCCAGCAGCCCCGACTCCTTTAACGGCAACACCATATATTTT
TRBJ2-1,TRBV9,TRBD1,CASSDRDSFNEQFF,TGTGCCAGCAGCGACCGGGACAGCTTCAATGAGCAGTTCTTC
TRBJ1-1,TRBV7-3,.,CASSSIKGGSAFF,TGTGCCAGCAGCTCGATAAAAGGGGGATCAGCTTTCTTT